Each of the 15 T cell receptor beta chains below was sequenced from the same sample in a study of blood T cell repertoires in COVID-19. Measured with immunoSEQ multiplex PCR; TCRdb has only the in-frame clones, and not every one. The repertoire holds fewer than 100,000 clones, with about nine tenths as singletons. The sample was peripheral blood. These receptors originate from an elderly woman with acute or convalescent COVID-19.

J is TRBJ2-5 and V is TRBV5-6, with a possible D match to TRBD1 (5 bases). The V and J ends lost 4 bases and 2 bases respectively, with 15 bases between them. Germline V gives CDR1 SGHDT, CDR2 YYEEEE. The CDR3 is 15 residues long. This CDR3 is CASSRSDIAQETQYF. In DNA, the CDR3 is TGTGCCAGCAGCCGATCGGACATTGCACAAGAGACCCAGTACTTC.

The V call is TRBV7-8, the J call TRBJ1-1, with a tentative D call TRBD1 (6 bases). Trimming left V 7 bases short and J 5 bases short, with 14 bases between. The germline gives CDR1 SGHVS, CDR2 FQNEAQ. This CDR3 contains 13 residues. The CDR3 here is CASTLGARTEAFF. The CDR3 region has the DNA TGTGCCAGCACCTTGGGGGCCAGGACTGAAGCTTTCTTT.

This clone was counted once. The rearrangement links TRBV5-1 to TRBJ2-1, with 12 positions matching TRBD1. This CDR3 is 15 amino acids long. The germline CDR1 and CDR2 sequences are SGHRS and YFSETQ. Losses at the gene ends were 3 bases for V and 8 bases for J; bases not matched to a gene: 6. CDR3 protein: CASSSGTGGWDEQFF. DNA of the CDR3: TGCGCCAGCAGCTCGGGGACAGGGGGCTGGGATGAGCAGTTCTTC.

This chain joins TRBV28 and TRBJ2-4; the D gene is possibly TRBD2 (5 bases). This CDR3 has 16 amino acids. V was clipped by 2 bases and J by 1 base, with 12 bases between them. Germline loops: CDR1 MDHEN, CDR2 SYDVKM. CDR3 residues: CASSLRGWIAKNIQYF. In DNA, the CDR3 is TGTGCCAGCAGTTTACGGGGATGGATTGCCAAAAACATTCAGTACTTC.

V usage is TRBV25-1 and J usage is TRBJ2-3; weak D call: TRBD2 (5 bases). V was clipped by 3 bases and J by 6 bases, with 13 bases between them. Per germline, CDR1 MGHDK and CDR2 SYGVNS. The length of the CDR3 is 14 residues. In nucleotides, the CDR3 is TGTGCCAGCAGTGATACGGGATATCTCGATACGCAGTATTTT. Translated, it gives CASSDTGYLDTQYF.

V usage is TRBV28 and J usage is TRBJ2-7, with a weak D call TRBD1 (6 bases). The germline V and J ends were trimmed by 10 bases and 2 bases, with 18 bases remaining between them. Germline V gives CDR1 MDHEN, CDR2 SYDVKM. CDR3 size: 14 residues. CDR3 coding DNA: TGTGCCACCACAGTTTTTGGACAGACCTACGAGCAGTACTTC. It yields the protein CATTVFGQTYEQYF.

The CDR3 sequence is CASSATSGGAGDTQYF. CDR3 DNA sequence: TGTGCCAGCAGCGCGACTAGCGGGGGGGCCGGAGATACGCAGTATTTT. V gene TRBV11-2 combines with J gene TRBJ2-3, with TRBD2 identical over 14 bases. This CDR3 has 16 residues. V lost 5 bases to trimming and J lost 5 bases; unmatched junction nucleotides: 6. Germline V gene data show CDR1 as SGHAT and CDR2 as FQNNGV.

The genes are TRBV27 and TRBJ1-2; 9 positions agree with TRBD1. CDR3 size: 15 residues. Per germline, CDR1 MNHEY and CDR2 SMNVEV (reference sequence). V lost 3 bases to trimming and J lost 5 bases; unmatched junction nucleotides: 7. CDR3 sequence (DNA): TGTGCCAGCAGTTTGGCGGGGACAGGGCCATATGGCTACACCTTC. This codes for CASSLAGTGPYGYTF.

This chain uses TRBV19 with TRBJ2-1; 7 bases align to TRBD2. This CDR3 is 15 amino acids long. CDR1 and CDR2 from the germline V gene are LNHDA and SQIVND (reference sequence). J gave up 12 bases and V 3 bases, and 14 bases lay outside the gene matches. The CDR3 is CASSILAGAAGLQFF. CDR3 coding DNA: TGTGCCAGTAGTATCTTGGCGGGAGCGGCCGGTCTGCAGTTCTTC. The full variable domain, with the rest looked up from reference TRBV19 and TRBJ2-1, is DGGITQSPKYLFRKEGQNVTLSCEQNLNHDAMYWYRQDPGQGLRLIYYSQIVNDFQKGDIAEGYSVSREKKESFPLTVTSAQKNPTAFYLCASSILAGAAGLQFFGPGTRLTVL.

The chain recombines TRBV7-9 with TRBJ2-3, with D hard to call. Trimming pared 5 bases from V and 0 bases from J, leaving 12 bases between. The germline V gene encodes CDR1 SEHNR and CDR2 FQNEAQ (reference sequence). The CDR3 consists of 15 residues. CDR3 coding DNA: TGTGCCAGCAGCCCCCGTAGTATAAGCACAGATACGCAGTATTTT. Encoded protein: CASSPRSISTDTQYF.

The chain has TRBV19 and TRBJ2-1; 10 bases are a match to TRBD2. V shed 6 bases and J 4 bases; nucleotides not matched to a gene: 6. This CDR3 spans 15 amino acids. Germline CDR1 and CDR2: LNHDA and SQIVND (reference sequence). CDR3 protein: CASSQLAGNYNEQFF. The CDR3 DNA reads TGTGCCAGTAGCCAACTAGCGGGGAATTACAATGAGCAGTTCTTC. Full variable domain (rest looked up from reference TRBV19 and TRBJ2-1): DGGITQSPKYLFRKEGQNVTLSCEQNLNHDAMYWYRQDPGQGLRLIYYSQIVNDFQKGDIAEGYSVSREKKESFPLTVTSAQKNPTAFYLCASSQLAGNYNEQFFGPGTRLTVL.

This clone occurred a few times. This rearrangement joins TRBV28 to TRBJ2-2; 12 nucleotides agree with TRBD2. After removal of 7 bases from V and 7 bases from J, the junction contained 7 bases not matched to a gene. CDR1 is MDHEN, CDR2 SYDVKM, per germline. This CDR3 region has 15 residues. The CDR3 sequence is CASIGLAGMYGELFF. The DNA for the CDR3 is TGTGCCAGCATAGGACTAGCGGGAATGTACGGGGAGCTGTTTTTT.

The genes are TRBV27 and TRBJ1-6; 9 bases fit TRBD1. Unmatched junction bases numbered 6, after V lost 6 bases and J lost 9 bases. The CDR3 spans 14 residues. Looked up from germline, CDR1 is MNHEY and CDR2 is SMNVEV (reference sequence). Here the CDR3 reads CASSRGTGSSPLHF. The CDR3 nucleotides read TGTGCCAGCAGCCGAGGGACAGGGAGTTCACCCCTCCACTTT.

In DNA form, the CDR3 reads TGTGCCAGCAGTGAACAGTATAATTCACCCCTCCACTTT. This gives the protein CASSEQYNSPLHF. The V gene is TRBV2, the J gene TRBJ1-6; D gene unclear. The CDR3 sequence is 13 residues long. The V and J ends lost 2 bases and 4 bases respectively, with 3 bases between them. Germline lookup yields CDR1 SNHLY and CDR2 FYNNEI.

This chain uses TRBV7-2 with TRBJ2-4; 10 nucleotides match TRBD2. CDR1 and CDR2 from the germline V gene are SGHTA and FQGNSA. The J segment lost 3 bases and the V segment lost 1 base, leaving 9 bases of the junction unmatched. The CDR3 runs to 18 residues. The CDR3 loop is CASSLDPAGGGVKNIQYF. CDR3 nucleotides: TGTGCCAGCAGCTTAGATCCAGCGGGAGGGGGGGTCAAAAACATTCAGTACTTC.